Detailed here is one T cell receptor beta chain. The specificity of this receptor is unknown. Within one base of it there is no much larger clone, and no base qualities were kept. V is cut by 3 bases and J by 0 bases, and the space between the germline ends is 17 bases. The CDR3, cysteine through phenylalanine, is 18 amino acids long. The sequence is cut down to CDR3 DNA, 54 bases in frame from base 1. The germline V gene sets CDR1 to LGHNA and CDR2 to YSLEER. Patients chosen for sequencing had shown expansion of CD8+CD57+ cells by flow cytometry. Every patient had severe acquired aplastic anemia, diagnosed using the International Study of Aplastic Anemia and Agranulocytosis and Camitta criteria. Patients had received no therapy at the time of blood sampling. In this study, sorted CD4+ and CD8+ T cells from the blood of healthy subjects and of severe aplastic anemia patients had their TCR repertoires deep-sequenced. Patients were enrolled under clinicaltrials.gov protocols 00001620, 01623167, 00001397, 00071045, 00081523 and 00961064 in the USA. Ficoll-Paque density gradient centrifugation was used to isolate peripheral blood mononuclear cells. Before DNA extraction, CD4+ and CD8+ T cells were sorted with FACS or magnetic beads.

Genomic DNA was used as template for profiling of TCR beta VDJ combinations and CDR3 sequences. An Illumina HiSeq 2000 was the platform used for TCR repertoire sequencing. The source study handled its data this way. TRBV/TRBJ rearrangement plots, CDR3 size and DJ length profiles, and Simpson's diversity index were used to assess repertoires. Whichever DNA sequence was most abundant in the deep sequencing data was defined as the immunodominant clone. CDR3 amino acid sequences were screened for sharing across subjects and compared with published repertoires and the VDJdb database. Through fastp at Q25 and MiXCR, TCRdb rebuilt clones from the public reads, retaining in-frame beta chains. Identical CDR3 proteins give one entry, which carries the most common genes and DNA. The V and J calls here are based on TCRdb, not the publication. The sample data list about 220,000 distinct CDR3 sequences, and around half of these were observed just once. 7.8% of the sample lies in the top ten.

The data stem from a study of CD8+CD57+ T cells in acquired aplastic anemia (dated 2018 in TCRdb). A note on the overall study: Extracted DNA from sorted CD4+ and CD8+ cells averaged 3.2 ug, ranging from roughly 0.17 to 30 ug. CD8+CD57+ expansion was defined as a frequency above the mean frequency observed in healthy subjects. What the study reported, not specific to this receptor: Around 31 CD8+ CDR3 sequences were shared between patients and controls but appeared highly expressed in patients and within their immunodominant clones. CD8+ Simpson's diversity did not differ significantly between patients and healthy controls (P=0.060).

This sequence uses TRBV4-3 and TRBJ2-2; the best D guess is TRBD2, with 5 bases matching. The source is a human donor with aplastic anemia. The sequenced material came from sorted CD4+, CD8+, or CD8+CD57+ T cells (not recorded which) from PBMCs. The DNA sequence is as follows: TGCGCCAGCAGCCATGATGGTAGGGTGCGGGCGAACACCGGGGAGCTGTTTTTT. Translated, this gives CASSHDGRVRANTGELFF.